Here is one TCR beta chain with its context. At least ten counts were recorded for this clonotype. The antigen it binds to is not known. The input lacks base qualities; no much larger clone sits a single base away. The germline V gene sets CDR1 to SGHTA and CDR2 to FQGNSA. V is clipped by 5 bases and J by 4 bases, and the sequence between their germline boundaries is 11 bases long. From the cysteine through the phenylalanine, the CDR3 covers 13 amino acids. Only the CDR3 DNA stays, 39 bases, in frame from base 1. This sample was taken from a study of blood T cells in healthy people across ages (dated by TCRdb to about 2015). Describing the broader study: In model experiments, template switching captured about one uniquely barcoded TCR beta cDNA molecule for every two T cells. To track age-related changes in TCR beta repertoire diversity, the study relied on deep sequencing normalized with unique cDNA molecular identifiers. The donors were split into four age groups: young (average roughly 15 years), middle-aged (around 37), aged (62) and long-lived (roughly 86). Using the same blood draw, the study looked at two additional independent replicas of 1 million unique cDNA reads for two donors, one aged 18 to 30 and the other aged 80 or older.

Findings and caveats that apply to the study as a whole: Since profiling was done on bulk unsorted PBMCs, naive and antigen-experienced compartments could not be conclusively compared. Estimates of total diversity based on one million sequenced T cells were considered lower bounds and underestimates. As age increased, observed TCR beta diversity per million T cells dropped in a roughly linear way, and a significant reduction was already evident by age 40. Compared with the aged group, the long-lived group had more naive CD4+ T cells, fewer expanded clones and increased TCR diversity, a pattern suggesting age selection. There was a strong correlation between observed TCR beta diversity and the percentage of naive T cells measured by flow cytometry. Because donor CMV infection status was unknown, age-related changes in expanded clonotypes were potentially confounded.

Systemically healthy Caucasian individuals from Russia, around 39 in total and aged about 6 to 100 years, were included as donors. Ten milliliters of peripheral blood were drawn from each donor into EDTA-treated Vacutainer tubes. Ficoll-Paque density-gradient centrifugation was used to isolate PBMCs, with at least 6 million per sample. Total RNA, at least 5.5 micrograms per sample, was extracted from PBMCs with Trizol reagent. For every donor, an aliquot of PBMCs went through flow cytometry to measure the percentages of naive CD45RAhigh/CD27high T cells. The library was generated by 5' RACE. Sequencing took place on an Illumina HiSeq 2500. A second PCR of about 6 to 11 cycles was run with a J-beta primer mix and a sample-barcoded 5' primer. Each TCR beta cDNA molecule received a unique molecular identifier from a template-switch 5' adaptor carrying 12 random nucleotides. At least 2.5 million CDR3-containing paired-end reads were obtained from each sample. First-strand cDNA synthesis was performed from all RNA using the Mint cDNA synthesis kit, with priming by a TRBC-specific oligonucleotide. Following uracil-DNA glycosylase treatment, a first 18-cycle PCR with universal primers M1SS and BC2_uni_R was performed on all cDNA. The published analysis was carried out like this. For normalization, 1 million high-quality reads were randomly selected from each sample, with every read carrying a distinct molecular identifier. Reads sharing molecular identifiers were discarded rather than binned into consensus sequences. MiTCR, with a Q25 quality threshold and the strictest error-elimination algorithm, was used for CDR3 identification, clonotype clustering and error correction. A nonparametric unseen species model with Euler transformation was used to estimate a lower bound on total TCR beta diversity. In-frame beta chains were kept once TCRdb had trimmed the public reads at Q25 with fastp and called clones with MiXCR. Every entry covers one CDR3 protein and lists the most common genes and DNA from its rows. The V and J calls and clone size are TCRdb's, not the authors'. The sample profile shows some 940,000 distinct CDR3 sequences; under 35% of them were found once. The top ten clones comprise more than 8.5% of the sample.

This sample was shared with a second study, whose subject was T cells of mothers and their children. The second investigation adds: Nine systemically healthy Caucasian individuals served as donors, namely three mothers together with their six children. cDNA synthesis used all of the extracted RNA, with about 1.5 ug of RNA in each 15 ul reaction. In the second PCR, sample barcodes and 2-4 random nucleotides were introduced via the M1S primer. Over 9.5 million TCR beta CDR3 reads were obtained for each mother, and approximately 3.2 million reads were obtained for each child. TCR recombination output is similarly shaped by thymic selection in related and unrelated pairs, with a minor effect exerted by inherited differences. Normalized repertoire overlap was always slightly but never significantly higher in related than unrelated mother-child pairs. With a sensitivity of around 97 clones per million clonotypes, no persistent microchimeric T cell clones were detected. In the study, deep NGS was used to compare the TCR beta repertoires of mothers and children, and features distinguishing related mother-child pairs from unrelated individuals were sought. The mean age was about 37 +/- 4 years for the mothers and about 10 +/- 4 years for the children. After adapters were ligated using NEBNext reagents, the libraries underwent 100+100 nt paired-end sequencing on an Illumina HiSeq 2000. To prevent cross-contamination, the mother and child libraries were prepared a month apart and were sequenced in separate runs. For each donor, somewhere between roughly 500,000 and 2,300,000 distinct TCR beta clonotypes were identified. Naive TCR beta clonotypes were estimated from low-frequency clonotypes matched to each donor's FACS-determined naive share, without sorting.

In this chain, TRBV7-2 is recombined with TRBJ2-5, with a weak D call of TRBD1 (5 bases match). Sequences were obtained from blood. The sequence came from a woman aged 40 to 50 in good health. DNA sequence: TGTGCCAGCAGCAGGGGATATATAGAGACCCAGTACTTC. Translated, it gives CASSRGYIETQYF.